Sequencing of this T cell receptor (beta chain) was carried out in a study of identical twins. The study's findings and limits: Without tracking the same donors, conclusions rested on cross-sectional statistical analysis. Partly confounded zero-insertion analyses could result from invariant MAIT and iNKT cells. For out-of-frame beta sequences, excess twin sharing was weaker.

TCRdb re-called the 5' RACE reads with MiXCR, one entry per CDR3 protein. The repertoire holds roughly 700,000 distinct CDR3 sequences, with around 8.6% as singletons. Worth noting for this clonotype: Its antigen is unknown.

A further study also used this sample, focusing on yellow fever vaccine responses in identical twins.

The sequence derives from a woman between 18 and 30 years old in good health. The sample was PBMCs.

Here the CDR3 DNA reads TGTGCCAGCAGTTACTCGCACGGGCCCCAGGACGAGCAGTACTTC. Its protein is CASSYSHGPQDEQYF. The chain uses TRBV6-5 and TRBJ2-7; D uncertain. The germline V gene has CDR1 MNHEY and CDR2 SVGAGI. V was trimmed by 0 bases and J by 5 bases, leaving 14 bases between them. The CDR3 length is 15 residues.